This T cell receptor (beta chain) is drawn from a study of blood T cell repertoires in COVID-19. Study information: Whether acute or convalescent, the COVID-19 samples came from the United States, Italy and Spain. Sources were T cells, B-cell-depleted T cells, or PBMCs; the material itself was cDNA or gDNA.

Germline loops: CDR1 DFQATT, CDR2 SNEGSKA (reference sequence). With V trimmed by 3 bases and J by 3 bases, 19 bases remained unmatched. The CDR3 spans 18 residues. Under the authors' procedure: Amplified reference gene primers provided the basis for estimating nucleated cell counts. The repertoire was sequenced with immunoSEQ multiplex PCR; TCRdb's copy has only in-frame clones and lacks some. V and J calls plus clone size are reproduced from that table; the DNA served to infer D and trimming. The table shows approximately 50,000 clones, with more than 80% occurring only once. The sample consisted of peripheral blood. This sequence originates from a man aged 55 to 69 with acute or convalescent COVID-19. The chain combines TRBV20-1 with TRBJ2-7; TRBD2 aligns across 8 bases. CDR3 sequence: CSASTSGSNGTSYYEQYF. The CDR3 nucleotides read TGCAGTGCTAGTACGAGCGGGAGTAATGGGACAAGTTACTACGAGCAGTACTTC.